This TCR beta chain was observed in a study of T cell responses to AZD1222 COVID-19 vaccine. As concerns this clone: What it recognizes is unknown.

General study points: Two AZD1222 doses significantly raised spike-specific TCR breadth and depth over controls.

Here immunoSEQ multiplex PCR was the method, and the copy in TCRdb shows in-frame clones only, minus some. The repertoire holds 65,000 to 70,000 clones, with over 80% as singletons. Germline V CDR1 and CDR2: MNHNS, SASEGT. Trimming pared 1 base from V and 3 bases from J, leaving 6 bases between. This CDR3 has 13 residues. The source of this sequence is an adult who received the AZD1222 COVID-19 vaccine. Here the sequenced sample was peripheral blood, taken 28 days after the second AZD1222 dose. J is TRBJ2-5 and V is TRBV6-1; D is unclear. CDR3 sequence: CASSEGVEETQYF. The CDR3 DNA follows: TGTGCCAGCAGTGAAGGGGTAGAAGAGACCCAGTACTTC.